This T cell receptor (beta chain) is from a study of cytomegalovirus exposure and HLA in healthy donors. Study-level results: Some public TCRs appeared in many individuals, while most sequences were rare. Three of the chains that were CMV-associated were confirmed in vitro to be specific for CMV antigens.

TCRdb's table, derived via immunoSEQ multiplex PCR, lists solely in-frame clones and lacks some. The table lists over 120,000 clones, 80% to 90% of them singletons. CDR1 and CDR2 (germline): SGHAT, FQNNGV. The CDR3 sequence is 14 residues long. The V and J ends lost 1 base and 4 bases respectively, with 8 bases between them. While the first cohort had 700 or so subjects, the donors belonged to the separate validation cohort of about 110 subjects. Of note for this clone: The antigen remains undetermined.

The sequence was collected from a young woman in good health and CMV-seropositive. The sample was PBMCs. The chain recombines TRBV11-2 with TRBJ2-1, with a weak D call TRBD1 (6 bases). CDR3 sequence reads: CASSLVRGYNEQFF. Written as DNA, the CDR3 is TGTGCCAGCAGCTTAGTCAGGGGATACAATGAGCAGTTCTTC.